Shown below are 23 T cell receptor beta chains from a single sample sequenced in a study of T-cell reconstitution after alpha-beta-depleted transplantation in children. Researchers prepared the TCRbeta library using unique molecular identifiers, the study reports. TCRdb independently ran MiXCR on the PCR reads; one entry per CDR3 protein. The sample yields a few hundred thousand distinct CDR3 sequences, 25% to 30% seen once. Sequencing was performed on PBMCs, taken before TCRalphabeta/CD19-depleted stem cell transplant. The source is a boy younger than two with Wiskott-Aldrich syndrome, due to receive a stem cell transplant.

The chain joins TRBV2 to TRBJ2-7; D is unclear. From germline, CDR1 is SNHLY and CDR2 FYNNEI. CDR3 length equals 15 residues. Trimming stripped 4 bases from V and 0 bases from J, with 13 bases between. CDR3 nucleotides: TGTGCCAGCAGTGCTCTAGATAAGGGCTCCTACGAGCAGTACTTC. This translates into CASSALDKGSYEQYF.

This clonotype was seen only a few times. The chain recombines TRBV20-1 with TRBJ2-7; maybe TRBD2 (5 bases). The CDR3 has 13 residues. Germline assignment: CDR1 DFQATT and CDR2 SNEGSKA (reference sequence). CDR3 residues: CSTRTQSLYEQYF. As DNA, the CDR3 is TGCAGCACTAGGACTCAGTCACTTTACGAGCAGTACTTC.

V and J are TRBV5-1 and TRBJ2-1; 7 bases align to TRBD2. CDR1 and CDR2 (germline): SGHRS, YFSETQ. The CDR3 loop spans 15 amino acids. Unmatched junction bases numbered 6, after V lost 1 base and J lost 5 bases. The CDR3: CASSLMAAGDNEQFF. Written as DNA, the CDR3 is TGCGCCAGCAGCTTGATGGCGGCGGGGGACAATGAGCAGTTCTTC.

V is TRBV12-3 or TRBV12-4 and J is TRBJ2-1; D may be TRBD1 or TRBD2 (5 bases each). The CDR3 consists of 15 residues. V was shortened by 6 bases and J by 2 bases, with 14 bases between the two germline ends. CDR3 DNA: TGTGCCAGCAGCACGGACGGGGCACCCTACAATGAGCAGTTCTTC. Translation: CASSTDGAPYNEQFF.

This clonotype has only a few counts. The V gene is TRBV12-3 or TRBV12-4, the J gene TRBJ1-2, with 7 bases identical to TRBD1. The CDR3 totals 15 residues. The trim removed 6 bases at V and 2 bases at J, leaving 9 bases unmatched. CDR3 residues: CASRKIRGYNYGYTF. The DNA of the CDR3 is TGTGCCAGCAGAAAGATCAGGGGGTACAACTATGGCTACACCTTC.

The rearrangement joins TRBV20-1 to TRBJ1-5, with 10 bases aligning to TRBD1. Germline CDR1 reads DFQATT; CDR2 reads SNEGSKA (reference sequence). Trimming removed 1 base from V and 6 bases from J; junction bases left unmatched: 6. The CDR3 extends over 15 amino acids. In DNA, the CDR3 is TGCAGTGCTAGAGGTGGGACAGGGGCAATTCAGCCCCAGCATTTT. Amino acids: CSARGGTGAIQPQHF.

The chain links TRBV28 to TRBJ2-7; the D gene is possibly TRBD2 (5 bases). Germline assignment: CDR1 MDHEN and CDR2 SYDVKM. The CDR3 covers 15 residues. The germline V and J ends were trimmed by 7 bases and 2 bases, with 18 bases remaining between them. The CDR3 DNA reads as TGTGCCAGCACCAACTGGTTGCAGCGGACCTACGAGCAGTACTTC. This sequence encodes CASTNWLQRTYEQYF.

The rearrangement joins TRBV28 to TRBJ2-1; 9 positions match TRBD2. The CDR3 extends over 15 amino acids. The ends lost 6 bases at V and 6 bases at J; junction bases unmatched: 9. Germline loops: CDR1 MDHEN, CDR2 SYDVKM. CDR3 loop: CASSRRLAALNEQFF. The CDR3 bases are TGTGCCAGCAGCCGCAGACTAGCGGCCCTCAATGAGCAGTTCTTC. The complete variable domain, with remaining parts taken from reference TRBV28 and TRBJ2-1, reads DVKVTQSSRYLVKRTGEKVFLECVQDMDHENMFWYRQDPGLGLRLIYFSYDVKMKEKGDIPEGYSVSREKKERFSLILESASTNQTSMYLCASSRRLAALNEQFFGPGTRLTVL.

J is TRBJ2-7 and V is TRBV12-3 or TRBV12-4, with TRBD2 identical over 8 bases. This CDR3 is 15 amino acids long. The ends lost 3 bases at V and 5 bases at J; junction bases unmatched: 9. The CDR3 coding sequence is TGTGCCAGCAGTTTCTCGGGAGGGCCCCTCCACGAGCAGTACTTC. Protein product: CASSFSGGPLHEQYF.

The chain employs TRBV5-1 and TRBJ2-3, with a tentative D call TRBD1 (5 bases). CDR1 is SGHRS, CDR2 YFSETQ, per germline. The CDR3 sequence is 15 residues long. Trimming removed 5 bases from V and 4 bases from J, with 17 bases in between. CDR3 DNA sequence: TGCGCCAGCAGTTTCGACAGATCGTCGTCAGATACGCAGTATTTT. Its protein is CASSFDRSSSDTQYF.

This clonotype was detected a few times. The chain combines TRBV5-1 with TRBJ2-7, with TRBD2 as a possible D gene (6 bases). V lost 2 bases and J lost 2, with 17 bases in between. The V gene's germline CDR1 is SGHRS and CDR2 YFSETQ. The CDR3 sequence is 16 residues long. The CDR3 DNA sequence: TGCGCCAGCAGCTTAATAATCGGGACTCGCCCCTACGAGCAGTACTTC. Encoded protein: CASSLIIGTRPYEQYF.

This clonotype turned up a few times. The chain carries TRBV15 and TRBJ2-3; 11 nucleotides align to TRBD2. The CDR3 extends over 19 amino acids. Germline V gene sequence: CDR1 LNHNV, CDR2 YYDKDF (reference sequence). The trim removed 2 bases at V and 5 bases at J, leaving 15 bases unmatched. DNA of the CDR3: TGTGCCACCAGCAGATTCCCCGGGACTAGCGGCAGCTTGAGAGATACGCAGTATTTT. This sequence encodes CATSRFPGTSGSLRDTQYF.

The rearrangement joins TRBV27 to TRBJ1-1; D gene unclear. Germline V gives CDR1 MNHEY, CDR2 SMNVEV (reference sequence). V was trimmed by 1 base and J by 1 base, leaving 7 bases between them. This CDR3 is built from 14 residues. The CDR3 protein is CASSLFNGNTEAFF. In nucleotides, the CDR3 is TGTGCCAGCAGTTTATTCAACGGGAACACTGAAGCTTTCTTT.

This chain connects TRBV6-5 to TRBJ1-5; TRBD1 agrees at 7 bases. Germline-derived CDR1 and CDR2 are MNHEY and SVGAGI. The V segment lost 2 bases and the J segment 6 bases; nucleotides outside the gene matches: 4. The CDR3 has 14 amino acids. CDR3 protein: CASSYPGQAQPQHF. Written as DNA, the CDR3 is TGTGCCAGCAGTTACCCAGGACAGGCTCAGCCCCAGCATTTT.

V gene TRBV11-2 combines with J gene TRBJ2-7, with 9 bases identical to TRBD2. Per the germline V gene, CDR1 is SGHAT and CDR2 is FQNNGV. The CDR3 spans 13 residues. V dropped 5 bases and J dropped 7; count of bases not matched to a gene: 6. The DNA for the CDR3 is TGTGCCAGCAGCCTAACGACTAGCGGTGAGCAGTACTTC. It yields the protein CASSLTTSGEQYF.

The V call is TRBV12-3 or TRBV12-4, the J call TRBJ2-7, with D perhaps assigned TRBD1 or TRBD2 (5 bases each). This CDR3 comprises 15 residues. V shed 6 bases and J shed 5 bases, with 20 bases lying between them. The CDR3, as DNA: TGTGCCAGCAGGAGGATGGGGCCCACCGGGGACGAGCAGTACTTC. It translates to CASRRMGPTGDEQYF.

The rearrangement joins TRBV7-3 to TRBJ2-2; 8 bases are shared with TRBD2. This CDR3 contains 17 residues. J lost 4 bases, V lost 5 bases, and 12 bases had no gene match. Germline V gene data show CDR1 as SGHTA and CDR2 as FQGTGA. The DNA for the CDR3 is TGTGCCAGCAGCCCAATAGCGGGGAACCCCCCCACCGGGGAGCTGTTTTTT. It is translated as CASSPIAGNPPTGELFF.

The chain carries TRBV12-3 or TRBV12-4 and TRBJ1-2, with D unresolved. The CDR3 loop spans 14 amino acids. Deletions cut 5 bases from V and 0 bases from J, with 10 bases between. DNA for the CDR3: TGTGCCAGCAGTCTGTGGGGAGCTAACTATGGCTACACCTTC. It translates to CASSLWGANYGYTF.

This clonotype has a handful of counts. The chain carries TRBV7-2 and TRBJ2-5; D call uncertain. Trimming took 2 bases from V and 0 from J, leaving 7 bases between them. The germline CDR1 and CDR2 sequences are SGHTA and FQGNSA. CDR3 length equals 14 residues. This CDR3 reads CASSLYRYQETQYF. CDR3 DNA sequence: TGTGCCAGCAGCTTATACCGGTACCAAGAGACCCAGTACTTC. Complete variable domain (other parts from reference TRBV7-2 and TRBJ2-5): GAGVSQSPSNKVTEKGKDVELRCDPISGHTALYWYRQSLGQGLEFLIYFQGNSAPDKSGLPSDRFSAERTGGSVSTLTIQRTQQEDSAVYLCASSLYRYQETQYFGPGTRLLVL.

This chain links TRBV10-3 with TRBJ2-1; D might be TRBD2 (5 bases). Trimming cost V 2 bases and J 6 bases, with 17 bases left between them. CDR1 and CDR2 (germline): ENHRY, SYGVKD. This CDR3 region has 16 residues. The CDR3 reads CAISEGGPSGRNEQFF. The CDR3, as DNA: TGTGCCATCAGTGAGGGAGGTCCCTCCGGGCGCAATGAGCAGTTCTTC.

V and J are TRBV6-1 and TRBJ2-7; TRBD1 agrees at 7 bases. This CDR3 comprises 14 residues. CDR1 MNHNS and CDR2 SASEGT come from the germline V gene. J was trimmed by 2 bases and V by 10 bases; bases with no gene match: 11. CDR3 region: CATSRDRLAYEQYF. The DNA of the CDR3 is TGTGCCACGTCGAGGGACAGACTCGCCTACGAGCAGTACTTC.

The chain combines TRBV30 with TRBJ1-2; D is perhaps TRBD1 (5 bases). The germline V gene has CDR1 GTSNPN and CDR2 SVGIG (reference sequence). The CDR3 contains 13 residues. Trimming stripped 5 bases from V and 3 bases from J, with 13 bases between. In DNA, the CDR3 is TGTGCCTGGGTTCAAGACAGAGACTATGGCTACACCTTC. It is translated as CAWVQDRDYGYTF.

This clonotype was counted a few times. V gene TRBV9 combines with J gene TRBJ1-4; maybe TRBD1 (5 bases). Trimming pared 4 bases from V and 7 bases from J, leaving 11 bases between. The CDR3 spans 13 residues. Germline-derived CDR1 and CDR2 are SGDLS and YYNGEE. CDR3 nucleotide sequence: TGTGCCAGCAGCTTAACGGGGGTTGAAAAACTGTTTTTT. This translates into CASSLTGVEKLFF.